Here is one T cell receptor beta chain with its context. Its antigen is unidentified. TCRdb fed the reads into MiXCR, producing one record per CDR3 protein. The profile covers over 100,000 distinct CDR3 sequences, with about 28% appearing a single time and about 81% taken by the ten largest. The length of the CDR3 is 19 residues. V gave up 4 bases and J gave up 5 bases; unmatched junction bases: 20. Germline loops: CDR1 LGHNA, CDR2 YNFKEQ. The data are from a study of T cell repertoires in cytomegalovirus infection. Study background: HLA-B-restricted CMV epitopes that are well studied, plus recently identified HLA-C-restricted ones, were used by the study. Matching HLA type and CMV infection were both indicated by public TCR beta signatures. General observations from the study: Summed frequency of shared TCR beta families picked out CMV carriers who also had the relevant HLA. The ex vivo response showed dominance by HLA-C-restricted CMV-specific TCR beta clonotypes.

The clonotype was recovered from a human donor in good health (CMV status not recorded). Some clones in this sample may be carry-over from other donors' samples. The source was CD8+ T cells from cultured PBMCs, collected from culture after CMV antigen stimulation. This rearrangement joins TRBV4-2 to TRBJ2-5; TRBD1 aligns across 9 bases. CDR3 sequence: CASSPSRSPPGQGPETQYF. The DNA for the CDR3 is TGTGCCAGCAGCCCATCGCGGTCCCCGCCGGGACAGGGACCCGAGACCCAGTACTTC.